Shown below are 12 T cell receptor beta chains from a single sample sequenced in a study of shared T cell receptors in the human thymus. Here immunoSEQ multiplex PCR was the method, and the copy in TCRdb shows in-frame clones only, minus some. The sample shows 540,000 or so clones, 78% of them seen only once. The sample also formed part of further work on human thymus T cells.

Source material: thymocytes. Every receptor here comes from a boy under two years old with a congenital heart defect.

CDR3 DNA: TGTGCCAGCAGTGATGGGCTAGCGGGAGGGTGGTGCTACGAGCAGTACTTC. It specifies CASSDGLAGGWCYEQYF. The genes are TRBV6-4 and TRBJ2-7; 12 positions match TRBD2. J lost 3 bases, V lost 3 bases, and 9 bases had no gene match. This CDR3 comprises 17 residues. Germline CDR1 is MRHNA and CDR2 is SNTAGT.

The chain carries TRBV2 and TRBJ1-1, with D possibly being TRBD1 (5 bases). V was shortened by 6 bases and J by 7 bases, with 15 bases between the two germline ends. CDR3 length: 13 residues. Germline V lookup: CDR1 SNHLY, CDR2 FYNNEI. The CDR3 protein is CASRDQGMVEAFF. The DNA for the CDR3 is TGTGCCAGCAGAGATCAGGGAATGGTTGAAGCTTTCTTT.

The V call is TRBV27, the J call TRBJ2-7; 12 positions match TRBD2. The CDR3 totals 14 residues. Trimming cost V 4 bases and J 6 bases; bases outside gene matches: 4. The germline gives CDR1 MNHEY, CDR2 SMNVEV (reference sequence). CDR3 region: CASSSGLAGSEQYF. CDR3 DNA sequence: TGTGCCAGCAGTTCCGGACTAGCGGGAAGCGAGCAGTACTTC.

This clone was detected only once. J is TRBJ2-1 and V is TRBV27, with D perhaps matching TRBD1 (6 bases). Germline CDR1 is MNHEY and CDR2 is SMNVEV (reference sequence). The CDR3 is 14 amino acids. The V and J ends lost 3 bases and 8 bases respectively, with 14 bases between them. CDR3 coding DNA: TGTGCCAGCAGTTTGTCAGGGGCACGGGATGAGCAGTTCTTC. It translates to CASSLSGARDEQFF.

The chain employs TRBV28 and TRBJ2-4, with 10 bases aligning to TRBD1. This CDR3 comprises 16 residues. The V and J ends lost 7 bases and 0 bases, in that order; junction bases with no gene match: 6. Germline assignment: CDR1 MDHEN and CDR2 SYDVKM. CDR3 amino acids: CASTRDRGLAKNIQYF. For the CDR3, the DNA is TGTGCCAGCACCCGGGACAGGGGTCTAGCCAAAAACATTCAGTACTTC.

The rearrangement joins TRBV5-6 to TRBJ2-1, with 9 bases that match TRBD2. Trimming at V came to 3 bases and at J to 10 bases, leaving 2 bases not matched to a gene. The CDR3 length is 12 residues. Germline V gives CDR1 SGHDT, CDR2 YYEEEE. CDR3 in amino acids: CASSSGTSEQFF. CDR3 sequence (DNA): TGTGCCAGCAGCTCTGGGACTAGCGAGCAGTTCTTC.

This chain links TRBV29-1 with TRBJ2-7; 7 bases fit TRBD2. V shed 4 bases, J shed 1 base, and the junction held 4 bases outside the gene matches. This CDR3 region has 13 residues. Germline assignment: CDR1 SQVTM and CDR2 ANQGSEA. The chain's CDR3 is CSVGGRLSYEQYF. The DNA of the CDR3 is TGCAGCGTTGGCGGGAGACTTTCCTACGAGCAGTACTTC.

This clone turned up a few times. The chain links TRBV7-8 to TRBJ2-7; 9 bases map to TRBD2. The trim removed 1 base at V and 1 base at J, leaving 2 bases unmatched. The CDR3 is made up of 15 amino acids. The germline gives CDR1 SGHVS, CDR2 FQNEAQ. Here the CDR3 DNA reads TGTGCCAGCAGCTTAGGACTAGCGGAGTCCTACGAGCAGTACTTC. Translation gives CASSLGLAESYEQYF. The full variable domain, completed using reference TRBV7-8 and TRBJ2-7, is GAGVSQSPRYKVAKRGQDVALRCDPISGHVSLFWYQQALGQGPEFLTYFQNEAQLDKSGLPSDRFFAERPEGSVSTLKIQRTQQEDSAVYLCASSLGLAESYEQYFGPGTRLTVT.

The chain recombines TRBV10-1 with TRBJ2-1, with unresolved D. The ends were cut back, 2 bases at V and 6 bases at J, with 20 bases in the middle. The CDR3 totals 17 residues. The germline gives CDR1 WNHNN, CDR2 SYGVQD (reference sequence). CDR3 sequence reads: CASSEQRMQTVFNEQFF. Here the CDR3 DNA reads TGCGCCAGCAGTGAGCAGAGGATGCAGACGGTATTCAATGAGCAGTTCTTC.

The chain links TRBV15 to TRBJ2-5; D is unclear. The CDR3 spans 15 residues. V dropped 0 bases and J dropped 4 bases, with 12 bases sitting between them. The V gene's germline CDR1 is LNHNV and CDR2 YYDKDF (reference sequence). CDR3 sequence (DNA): TGTGCCACCAGCAGAGATCCGGGTGTTGGAGAGACCCAGTACTTC. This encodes CATSRDPGVGETQYF.

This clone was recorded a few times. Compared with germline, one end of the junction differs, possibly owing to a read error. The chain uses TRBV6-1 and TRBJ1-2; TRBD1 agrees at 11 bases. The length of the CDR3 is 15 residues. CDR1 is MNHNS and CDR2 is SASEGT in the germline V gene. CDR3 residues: CASRIRTGGRYGYPF. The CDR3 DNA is TGTGCCAGCAGAATCCGGACAGGGGGCCGTTATGGCTACCCCTTC.

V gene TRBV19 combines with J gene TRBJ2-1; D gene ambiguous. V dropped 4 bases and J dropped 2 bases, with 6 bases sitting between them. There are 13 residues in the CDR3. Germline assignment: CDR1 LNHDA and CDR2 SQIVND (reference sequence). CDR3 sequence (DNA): TGTGCCAGTAGTACTCCTGCCTACAATGAGCAGTTCTTC. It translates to CASSTPAYNEQFF.